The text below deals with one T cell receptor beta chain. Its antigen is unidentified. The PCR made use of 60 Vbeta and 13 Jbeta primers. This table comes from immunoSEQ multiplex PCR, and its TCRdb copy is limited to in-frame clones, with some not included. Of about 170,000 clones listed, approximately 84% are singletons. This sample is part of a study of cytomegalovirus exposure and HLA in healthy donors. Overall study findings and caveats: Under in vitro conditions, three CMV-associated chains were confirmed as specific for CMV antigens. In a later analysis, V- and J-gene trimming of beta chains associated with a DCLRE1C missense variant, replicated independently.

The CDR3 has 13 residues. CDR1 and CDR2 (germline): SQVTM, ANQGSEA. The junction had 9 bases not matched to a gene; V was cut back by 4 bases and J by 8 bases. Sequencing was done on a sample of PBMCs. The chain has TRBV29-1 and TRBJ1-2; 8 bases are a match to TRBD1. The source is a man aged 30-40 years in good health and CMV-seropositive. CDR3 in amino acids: CSVGKDRVEGYTF. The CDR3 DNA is TGCAGCGTTGGAAAGGACAGGGTCGAAGGCTACACCTTC.